Listed below are T cell receptor beta chains from one sample, sequenced in a study of T cells expressing NK-cell markers. From the 5' RACE reads, TCRdb lists one entry per CDR3 protein and no DNA. Recorded for this sample: some 450,000 distinct CDR3 sequences. The material sequenced was blood T cells: a sorted CD56 or NKG2C T cell subset, CD4+ or CD8+ T cells, or bulk PBMC T cells (not recorded which). Receptors were obtained from a woman between 18 and 75 years old in good health. The CDR3 runs from the conserved cysteine through the conserved F or W. Each record gives: V gene, J gene, CDR3 protein.

>TRBV24-1|TRBJ2-1
CATSDFGDEQFF
>TRBV7-8|TRBJ2-3
CASSLGGLAYTDTQYF
>TRBV7-2|TRBJ1-1
CASSRPAGPNTEAFF
>TRBV6-5|TRBJ2-3
CASSYRGHGDTQYF
>TRBV20-1|TRBJ2-1
CSALRGGVRTNNEQFF
>TRBV20-1|TRBJ2-1
CSARGFSSEQFF
>TRBV20-1|TRBJ2-3
CSAPWTDTQYF
>TRBV20-1|TRBJ2-3
CSSNFGGLGTDTQYF
>TRBV3-1|TRBJ1-6
CASSRDRPYNSPLHF
>TRBV30|TRBJ2-7
CAWSVGDYEQYF
>TRBV6-1|TRBJ1-1
CASSLRVAGGADEAFF
>TRBV14|TRBJ1-2
CASRQDIRGDYGYTF
>TRBV5-4|TRBJ2-7
CASSLAPSGRSEQYF
>TRBV12-3/TRBV12-4|TRBJ2-1
CASSGSGRAGNEQFF
>TRBV20-1|TRBJ2-1
CSAARPGVEQFF
>TRBV28|TRBJ1-4
CASSHRGSSNEKLFF
>TRBV19|TRBJ2-3
CASNDRRADTQYF
>TRBV7-9|TRBJ1-4
CASSLAYRTGEKLFF
>TRBV27|TRBJ1-2
CASSREGPFYGYTF
>TRBV10-3|TRBJ2-1
CATGDSSDEQFF
>TRBV20-1|TRBJ1-1
CSASRQGLNTEAFF
>TRBV29-1|TRBJ2-7
CSVDSDTGIEQYF
>TRBV29-1|TRBJ2-1
CSYRGLAIEQFF
>TRBV7-2|TRBJ2-3
CASSSGASPSTDTQYF
>TRBV12-3/TRBV12-4|TRBJ1-2
CASSLRGQEVYGYTF
>TRBV15|TRBJ1-1
CATSREVRDPEAFF
>TRBV3-1|TRBJ2-1
CASSQDLSGSYNEQFF
>TRBV7-2|TRBJ2-3
CASRLTAQDTQYF
>TRBV20-1|TRBJ2-1
CSATRTSANEQFF
>TRBV2|TRBJ2-7
CATKTASGGNYEQYF
>TRBV12-3/TRBV12-4|TRBJ2-3
CASSLSQGTDTQYF
>TRBV7-2|TRBJ2-5
CASSLRSVQETQYF
>TRBV28|TRBJ2-5
CARSLEGPETQYF
>TRBV12-3/TRBV12-4|TRBJ2-5
CASSAGLETQYF
>TRBV12-3/TRBV12-4|TRBJ2-1
CASSLEQYNEQFF
>TRBV5-1|TRBJ2-1
CASSEGLAGRSSYNEQFF
>TRBV18|TRBJ1-6
CASSPLGSANSPLHF
>TRBV5-1|TRBJ2-1
CASSSGEREGYNEQFF
>TRBV27|TRBJ2-6
CASRLAGPTSGANVLTF
>TRBV12-3/TRBV12-4|TRBJ2-2
CASRGQGANTGELFF
>TRBV4-3|TRBJ2-7
CASSPDRDYEQYF
>TRBV12-3/TRBV12-4|TRBJ2-7
CASRGLAGSYEQYF
>TRBV14|TRBJ1-3
CASSQDLPSLVGNTIYF
>TRBV18|TRBJ1-1
CASLPGGSTEAFF
>TRBV7-3|TRBJ2-3
CASSSPAGRLTDTQYF
>TRBV28|TRBJ2-7
CASSSVHILSYEQYF
>TRBV20-1|TRBJ2-3
CSARAPPAPTDTQYF
>TRBV5-1|TRBJ2-7
CASRVQTSSYEQYF
>TRBV4-3|TRBJ2-3
CASSQEAARITDTQYF
>TRBV29-1|TRBJ2-7
CSVAEWGFGSYEQYF
>TRBV7-9|TRBJ2-1
CASSAGTGLNEQFF
>TRBV29-1|TRBJ2-1
CSVVTSGRSYNEQFF
>TRBV6-1|TRBJ1-2
CASTQPRDRGRVGYTF
>TRBV20-1|TRBJ1-3
CSVAGTGQYGNTIYF
>TRBV7-2|TRBJ1-4
CASSLEGRFNEKLFF
>TRBV5-1|TRBJ2-5
CASSLEPEGETQYF
>TRBV12-3/TRBV12-4|TRBJ1-6
CASSYRDPLDNSPLHF
>TRBV11-2|TRBJ1-2
CASSTPKTYGYTF
>TRBV7-9|TRBJ1-1
CASSPGPGAKNTEAFF
>TRBV3-1|TRBJ2-1
CASSWGFEQFF